This T cell receptor (beta chain) appears in the sequencing data of a study of metastatic and nonmetastatic thyroid tumors. Study-level information: Comparative analysis of repertoires was undertaken across blood and tumor or nodule tissue obtained from malignant and benign thyroid patients.

Notes on this clone: No antigen is known for it. Germline and junction disagree at one end, which may indicate a read error.

In the authors' workflow: The study's classifier, a distant-metastasis tool for papillary thyroid cancer, was built using CDR3 differences across clinicopathological groups. From the PCR reads, TCRdb re-called clones with MiXCR. Clone size and V and J calls follow TCRdb, not the original study. Of around 21,000 clones listed, about 23% were seen once; the top ten hold 65% to 75%. The study's findings and limits: The study reportedly found significantly higher TCR beta diversity in malignant thyroid tumors than benign nodules, in blood and tumor.

Looked up from germline, CDR1 is LGHNA and CDR2 is YNFKEQ. The CDR3 totals 16 residues. Thyroid surgery had not been preceded by any treatment in any patient. The receptor's source is a male donor with papillary thyroid cancer or a benign thyroid nodule (not recorded which). Some clones in this sample may be carry-over from other donors' samples. V is TRBV4-2 and J is TRBJ2-6; possible D gene TRBD1, 6 bases. The specimen was blood. The CDR3 nucleotides read TGTGCCAGCAGCCAAGACAGGGGCTCTGGGTCCAACGTCCTGACTTTC. It translates to CASSQDRGSGSNVLTF.